Presented here are 27 T cell receptor beta chains from one specimen sequenced in a study of human CD8 memory T cell subsets. TCR beta was sequenced from UMI-tagged 5' RACE libraries. From the 5' RACE reads, TCRdb lists one entry per CDR3 protein and no DNA. This sample's table has about 18,000 distinct CDR3 sequences. The sequencing sample was made of CD8+ T cells from PBMCs. These receptors were obtained from a human donor in good health.

The chain recombines TRBV6-5 with TRBJ1-4. The CDR3 covers 18 residues. Germline assignment: CDR1 MNHEY and CDR2 SVGAGI. The CDR3 is CASSYRDPRRINNEKLFF.

The rearrangement joins TRBV18 to TRBJ2-3; TCRdb reports TRBD2, a call that lacks DNA to check it against. This CDR3 has 16 residues. The V gene's germline CDR1 is KGHSH and CDR2 LQKENI. CDR3 in amino acids: CASSPQAGERPDTQYF. Variable domain in full (rest from reference TRBV18 and TRBJ2-3): NAGVMQNPRHLVRRRGQEARLRCSPMKGHSHVYWYRQLPEEGLKFMVYLQKENIIDESGMPKERFSAEFPKEGPSILRIQQVVRGDSAAYFCASSPQAGERPDTQYFGPGTRLTVL.

V gene TRBV20-1 combines with J gene TRBJ2-1; TCRdb selects TRBD1, and the lack of DNA leaves this call unchecked. Per the germline V gene, CDR1 is DFQATT and CDR2 is SNEGSKA (reference sequence). The CDR3 is 15 amino acids. The CDR3 sequence: CSARGTENSYNEQFF.

The CDR3 spells CASSQVSMELFF. The chain joins TRBV3-1 to TRBJ2-2. From germline, CDR1 is LGHDT and CDR2 YNNKEL (reference sequence). This CDR3 region has 12 residues.

Frequency places this clonotype as medium-sized. This chain links TRBV7-9 with TRBJ2-7; TCRdb selects TRBD1, and the lack of DNA leaves this call unchecked. Germline V CDR1 and CDR2: SEHNR, FQNEAQ (reference sequence). The CDR3 is 14 residues long. CDR3 loop: CASSGGPWAYEQYF. Filled out from reference TRBV7-9 and TRBJ2-7, the complete variable domain reads DTGVSQNPRHKITKRGQNVTFRCDPISEHNRLYWYRQTLGQGPEFLTYFQNEAQLEKSRLLSDRFSAERPKGSFSTLEIQRTEQGDSAMYLCASSGGPWAYEQYFGPGTRLTVT.

CDR3 in amino acids: CSVEGLGLADRGTYEQYF. The chain joins TRBV29-1 to TRBJ2-7; lacking DNA, the TRBD2 call made by TCRdb goes unchecked. The CDR3 is made up of 18 amino acids. Looked up from germline, CDR1 is SQVTM and CDR2 is ANQGSEA.

The rearrangement joins TRBV3-1 to TRBJ2-7; TCRdb proposes TRBD2, but this gene call is untestable without DNA. The V gene's germline CDR1 is LGHDT and CDR2 YNNKEL (reference sequence). This CDR3 is 13 amino acids long. The CDR3 sequence: CATGAGLGHEQYF.

The chain employs TRBV27 and TRBJ1-3; TCRdb selects TRBD1, and the lack of DNA leaves this call unchecked. The CDR3 is 14 amino acids. The germline V gene has CDR1 MNHEY and CDR2 SMNVEV (reference sequence). The CDR3 reads CASSTGNPGNTIYF.

Frequency places this clonotype as medium-sized. Here the CDR3 reads CASSFNVGLGEQYF. This sequence joins TRBV7-9 and TRBJ2-7; TCRdb designates TRBD1, a call that cannot be tested without DNA. CDR3 length: 14 residues. The germline CDR1 and CDR2 sequences are SEHNR and FQNEAQ (reference sequence).

This sequence joins TRBV12-3 or TRBV12-4 and TRBJ2-7. This CDR3 contains 15 residues. The CDR3 is CASSLQYTSSYEQYF.

Considering frequency, this clonotype is medium-sized (0.01 to 0.1%). This chain uses TRBV20-1 with TRBJ2-7; TCRdb proposes TRBD2, but this gene call is untestable without DNA. Germline loops: CDR1 DFQATT, CDR2 SNEGSKA (reference sequence). The CDR3 runs to 15 residues. The CDR3 region is CSARAPGLPIYEQYF.

The rearrangement joins TRBV7-9 to TRBJ2-7. The CDR3 consists of 16 residues. Germline CDR1 is SEHNR and CDR2 is FQNEAQ (reference sequence). CDR3 residues: CASSSNYGGSSYEQYF.

The chain links TRBV7-9 to TRBJ2-7; the TRBD1 assignment by TCRdb is unverifiable without DNA. The CDR3 has 16 amino acids. Germline-derived CDR1 and CDR2 are SEHNR and FQNEAQ (reference sequence). The CDR3 here is CASSPPRQRDSYEQYF.

The genes are TRBV29-1 and TRBJ1-1. The CDR3 spans 14 residues. Germline-derived CDR1 and CDR2 are SQVTM and ANQGSEA. CDR3 sequence reads: CSAAQGSWGTEAFF.

J is TRBJ2-7 and V is TRBV20-1; with no DNA, the TCRdb D assignment of TRBD1 cannot be verified. The germline gives CDR1 DFQATT, CDR2 SNEGSKA (reference sequence). This CDR3 has 11 residues. CDR3 residues: CSAPDTYEQYF.

The V gene is TRBV27, the J gene TRBJ2-1; without DNA, the TCRdb call of TRBD2 cannot be checked. This CDR3 region has 15 residues. Germline lookup yields CDR1 MNHEY and CDR2 SMNVEV (reference sequence). CDR3 in amino acids: CASSPDAGAYNEQFF.

CDR3 amino acids: CASSDGTGASYEQYF. V is TRBV7-9 and J is TRBJ2-7; the D call from TCRdb, TRBD1, cannot be confirmed without DNA. There are 15 residues in the CDR3. Germline CDR1 reads SEHNR; CDR2 reads FQNEAQ (reference sequence).

The chain joins TRBV30 to TRBJ1-1. Germline lookup yields CDR1 GTSNPN and CDR2 SVGIG (reference sequence). This CDR3 has 13 amino acids. This chain's CDR3 is CAWSVGLNTEAFF.

The chain recombines TRBV12-3 or TRBV12-4 with TRBJ1-2; checking the TCRdb D call of TRBD1 is not possible without DNA. The CDR3 runs to 14 residues. The CDR3 loop is CASSLLGQDYGYTF.

The CDR3 spells CSVDLDRGDYGYTF. This sequence joins TRBV29-1 and TRBJ1-2; checking the TCRdb D call of TRBD1 is not possible without DNA. The CDR3 sequence is 14 residues long. CDR1 and CDR2 (germline): SQVTM, ANQGSEA.

The gene calls are TRBV7-6 and TRBJ2-7; the TCRdb call, TRBD1, lacks DNA for checking. From germline, CDR1 is SGHVS and CDR2 FNYEAQ. The CDR3 is made up of 15 amino acids. Here the CDR3 reads CASSPGTGISYEQYF.

The CDR3 loop is CSAELAGAAGEQFF. V and J are TRBV20-1 and TRBJ2-1; lacking DNA, the TRBD2 call made by TCRdb goes unchecked. The CDR3 length is 14 residues. Germline CDR1 reads DFQATT; CDR2 reads SNEGSKA (reference sequence).

The CDR3 reads CAIRIGNEQFF. The genes are TRBV19 and TRBJ2-1. This CDR3 spans 11 amino acids. Per the germline V gene, CDR1 is LNHDA and CDR2 is SQIVND (reference sequence).

The chain employs TRBV24-1 and TRBJ2-3; as DNA is missing, the TRBD1 call by TCRdb cannot be tested. There are 16 residues in the CDR3. From germline, CDR1 is KGHDR and CDR2 SFDVKD. This CDR3 reads CATSDFSQGSTDTQYF.

The chain couples TRBV6-5 to TRBJ2-3; TCRdb's D gene call, TRBD2, goes unchecked for lack of DNA. The CDR3 loop spans 13 amino acids. Germline V gene sequence: CDR1 MNHEY, CDR2 SVGAGI. The CDR3 loop reads CAISAGGSDTQYF.

The CDR3 region is CAISEGGGIIEQFF. This rearrangement joins TRBV10-3 to TRBJ2-1; TCRdb designates TRBD1, a call that cannot be tested without DNA. The V gene's germline CDR1 is ENHRY and CDR2 SYGVKD. The CDR3 extends over 14 amino acids.

The chain carries TRBV5-6 and TRBJ1-1. Germline values: CDR1 SGHDT, CDR2 YYEEEE. The CDR3 is 12 residues long. The CDR3 protein is CASSLGLSEAFF. The full variable domain, rest sourced from reference TRBV5-6 and TRBJ1-1, is DAGVTQSPTHLIKTRGQQVTLRCSPKSGHDTVSWYQQALGQGPQFIFQYYEEEERQRGNFPDRFSGHQFPNYSSELNVNALLLGDSALYLCASSLGLSEAFFGQGTRLTVV.